The 13 T cell receptor beta chains given below trace back to one sample, sequenced in a study of shared clonotypes between healthy human individuals. Clones were sequenced by immunoSEQ multiplex PCR, and TCRdb holds only the in-frame ones, with some missing. Of 2 million to 2.5 million clones listed, over 85% are singletons. Sequencing was performed on naive CD4+ T cells sorted from blood. The sample's subset: CD45RA+ positively selected. These receptor sequences come from a man aged 18 to 30 in good health.

The chain uses TRBV29-1 and TRBJ2-7; 10 positions match TRBD2. The germline gives CDR1 SQVTM, CDR2 ANQGSEA. The CDR3 is 12 amino acids. The V gene end was trimmed by 4 bases and the J gene end by 6 bases; junction bases not matched to a gene: 3. The DNA of the CDR3 is TGCAGCGTTGTAGCGGGAGGCCTCGAGCAGTACTTC. Translating gives CSVVAGGLEQYF.

The J gene is TRBJ2-6, the V gene TRBV9; D is uncertain. This CDR3 region has 13 residues. CDR1 is SGDLS, CDR2 YYNGEE, per germline. V was cut by 9 bases and J by 1 base, with 8 bases left in between. CDR3 nucleotide sequence: TGTGCCACCCGGCGATCTGGGGCCAACGTCCTGACTTTC. This encodes CATRRSGANVLTF.

Concerning this clone itself: Other DNA sequences from this sample encode an identical CDR3 as well. The chain recombines TRBV6-1 with TRBJ1-2; D ambiguous. With 2 bases removed from V and 2 bases from J, the gap between germline ends came to 6 bases. Germline CDR1 is MNHNS and CDR2 is SASEGT. CDR3 length equals 13 residues. The CDR3 DNA reads as TGTGCCAGCAGTGAACAAGGGAACTATGGCTACACCTTC. Its protein is CASSEQGNYGYTF.

The rearrangement links TRBV5-4 to TRBJ2-5, with D uncertain. Germline CDR1 reads SGHNT; CDR2 reads YYREEE (reference sequence). The CDR3 spans 14 residues. The germline V and J ends were trimmed by 4 bases and 2 bases, with 12 bases remaining between them. CDR3 region: CASSRLDTQETQYF. The CDR3 nucleotides are TGTGCCAGCAGCCGACTGGATACGCAAGAGACCCAGTACTTC.

The CDR3 spells CASSLASGDSPLHF. The CDR3 DNA follows: TGCGCCAGCAGCTTGGCGTCAGGGGATTCACCCCTCCACTTT. The chain links TRBV5-1 to TRBJ1-6, with D possibly TRBD1 on 6 matching bases. Germline-derived CDR1 and CDR2 are SGHRS and YFSETQ. Trimming shortened V by 0 bases and J by 8 bases, and 9 bases separated the two germline ends. This CDR3 spans 14 amino acids.

Concerning this clone itself: The same CDR3 arises from other DNA sequences in this sample as well. The gene calls are TRBV5-1 and TRBJ1-4; TRBD1 aligns across 9 bases. Germline V CDR1 and CDR2: SGHRS, YFSETQ. The CDR3 length is 14 residues. V gave up 4 bases and J gave up 8 bases; unmatched junction bases: 6. The CDR3: CASSPGQGREKLFF. The CDR3 region has the DNA TGCGCCAGCAGCCCGGGACAGGGTAGGGAAAAACTGTTTTTT.

The rearrangement uses TRBV7-2 and TRBJ2-7; unclear D gene. Per the germline V gene, CDR1 is SGHTA and CDR2 is FQGNSA. Deletions cut 3 bases from V and 3 bases from J, with 18 bases between. This CDR3 is built from 16 residues. CDR3 loop: CASSFLPPPQSYEQYF. Written as DNA, the CDR3 is TGTGCCAGCAGCTTCTTACCCCCGCCACAGAGCTACGAGCAGTACTTC.

The V call is TRBV7-9, the J call TRBJ2-1, with no clear D. V lost 3 bases and J lost 2, with 11 bases in between. Germline V gene lookup returns CDR1 SEHNR and CDR2 FQNEAQ (reference sequence). This CDR3 comprises 15 residues. The CDR3 region has the DNA TGTGCCAGCAGCTTGTATTCAACCCCCTACAATGAGCAGTTCTTC. Protein: CASSLYSTPYNEQFF.

Comment on this clone: This same CDR3 is encoded by further DNA sequences in the sample. This rearrangement joins TRBV27 to TRBJ1-5, with D possibly TRBD1 on 5 matching bases. Trimming left V 0 bases short and J 7 bases short, with 7 bases between. This CDR3 has 13 residues. CDR1 and CDR2 (germline): MNHEY, SMNVEV (reference sequence). The chain's CDR3 is CASSLSRDQPQHF. The CDR3 nucleotides are TGTGCCAGCAGTTTATCCAGGGACCAGCCCCAGCATTTT.

The chain has TRBV28 and TRBJ1-1; D is undetermined. Germline-derived CDR1 and CDR2 are MDHEN and SYDVKM. Trimming pared 6 bases from V and 2 bases from J, leaving 13 bases between. This CDR3 comprises 14 residues. DNA for the CDR3: TGTGCCAGCAGGTCGAACAGAGCCAACACTGAAGCTTTCTTT. Translating gives CASRSNRANTEAFF. The whole variable domain, remainder taken from reference TRBV28 and TRBJ1-1, is DVKVTQSSRYLVKRTGEKVFLECVQDMDHENMFWYRQDPGLGLRLIYFSYDVKMKEKGDIPEGYSVSREKKERFSLILESASTNQTSMYLCASRSNRANTEAFFGQGTRLTVV.

The genes are TRBV10-3 and TRBJ2-5; TRBD2 matches 7 bases. V dropped 11 bases and J dropped 5; count of bases not matched to a gene: 8. The germline CDR1 and CDR2 sequences are ENHRY and SYGVKD. The length of the CDR3 is 12 residues. The CDR3 loop is CAHGEGGETQYF. In nucleotides, the CDR3 is TGTGCCCACGGGGAGGGTGGGGAGACCCAGTACTTC.

The rearrangement links TRBV10-3 to TRBJ2-3; 11 bases are a match to TRBD2. V lost 0 bases and J lost 0; bases outside the gene matches: 5. The CDR3 is 18 residues long. Germline V gene data show CDR1 as ENHRY and CDR2 as SYGVKD. CDR3 loop: CAISESTSGTTSTDTQYF. The CDR3 region has the DNA TGTGCCATCAGTGAGTCGACTAGCGGGACGACTAGCACAGATACGCAGTATTTT.

The J gene is TRBJ2-7, the V gene TRBV5-1, with 10 positions matching TRBD1. Looked up from germline, CDR1 is SGHRS and CDR2 is YFSETQ. V was clipped by 4 bases and J by 6 bases; unmatched bases: 13. This CDR3 contains 16 residues. DNA for the CDR3: TGCGCCAGCAGCCCCAATCCCGGGACAGGGGCCCGCGAGCAGTACTTC. The encoded protein is CASSPNPGTGAREQYF.